This T cell receptor (beta chain) was retrieved from a study of radiation and T cells in renal cell carcinoma. Time point in this sample: blood 2 weeks post-SBRT. Treatment meaning: 15 Gy SBRT to primary tumor, nephrectomy 4 weeks later. The ends were cut back, 1 base at V and 1 base at J, with 20 bases in the middle. Germline V gene sequence: CDR1 SGHTA, CDR2 FQGNSA. This CDR3 is built from 19 residues. This clone appeared a single time. The data were produced by immunoSEQ multiplex PCR, yet TCRdb's version contains in-frame clones alone and is incomplete. The table includes over 60,000 clones, just over 85% detected once.

This receptor was identified in a woman between 45 and 65 years old with renal cell carcinoma. The chain combines TRBV7-2 with TRBJ1-5; TRBD1 is a possible D gene (5 bases). Here the sequenced sample was blood, taken from a patient whose treatment included radiotherapy and nephrectomy. CDR3 DNA sequence: TGTGCCAGCAGCTTAGATGGGGATTGGGTCAGGGCGAGCAATCAGCCCCAGCATTTT. This gives the protein CASSLDGDWVRASNQPQHF.